This TCR beta chain derives from a study of T-cell memory formation after mild COVID-19. A 5'RACE reaction primed in the constant segment made cDNA libraries of TCR alpha and TCR beta, and these carried sample barcodes and UMIs. Using its own MiXCR run on the 5' RACE reads, TCRdb lists one record per CDR3 protein. The sample holds over 450,000 distinct CDR3 sequences; roughly 21% are singletons and the top ten take about an eighth. From germline, CDR1 is SQVTM and CDR2 ANQGSEA. The CDR3 covers 14 residues. V lost 3 bases and J 6 bases, leaving 15 bases between the germline ends. A note on this clonotype: Its matching antigen is unknown.

Points from the study as a whole: CM and EM subsets held most contracting CD4+ clones; EMRA held CD8+ ones. Day 15 to 85 contractors were CD4/CD8 balanced; later expanders leaned CD4+. Whether day 37 second-wave clones are SARS-CoV-2-specific was not confirmed.

This TCR came from an adult woman who had mild COVID-19 (a few samples of this study predate the infection). Cell type and time point are not known. The chain couples TRBV29-1 to TRBJ2-1; D unresolved. Specimen: PBMCs or a T cell subset sorted from them (not recorded which). Here the CDR3 DNA reads TGCAGCGTTGATCCGGGTCTTGGGCGCAATGAGCAGTTCTTC. Amino acid sequence: CSVDPGLGRNEQFF.